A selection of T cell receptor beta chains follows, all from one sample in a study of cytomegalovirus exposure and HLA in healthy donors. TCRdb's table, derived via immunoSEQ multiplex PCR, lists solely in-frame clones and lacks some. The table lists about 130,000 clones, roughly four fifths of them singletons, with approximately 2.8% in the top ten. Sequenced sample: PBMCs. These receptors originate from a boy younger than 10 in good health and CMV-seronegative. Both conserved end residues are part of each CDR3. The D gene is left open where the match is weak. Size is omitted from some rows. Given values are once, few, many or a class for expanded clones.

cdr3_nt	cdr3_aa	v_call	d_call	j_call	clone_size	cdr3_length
TGCGCCAGCAGCTTGATCCAGGACACAGATACGCAGTATTTT	CASSLIQDTDTQYF	TRBV5-6	.	TRBJ2-3	.	14
TGTGCCAGCATGGGGACAGGGGGAGAAAAACTGTTTTTT	CASMGTGGEKLFF	TRBV2	TRBD1	TRBJ1-4	.	13
TGTGCCACCAGCGATCCTCGGGAGGGCCTGGGCGGGGAGCTGTTTTTT	CATSDPREGLGGELFF	TRBV15	TRBD2	TRBJ2-2	.	16
TGTGCCAGCAGCTTGGGAGGCAGGGCTAATGAAAAACTGTTTTTT	CASSLGGRANEKLFF	TRBV5-6	.	TRBJ1-4	.	15
TGTGCCAGCAGCACCCGACAGGGGGGGAATTCCTACGAGCAGTACTTC	CASSTRQGGNSYEQYF	TRBV13	TRBD1	TRBJ2-7	.	16
TGTGCCAGCTCACCGAGCCTGGAGGGCACTGAAGCTTTCTTT	CASSPSLEGTEAFF	TRBV18	.	TRBJ1-1	.	14
TGTGCCAGTAGTATCCCCGCGACAGGGCATAGCACTGAAGCTTTCTTT	CASSIPATGHSTEAFF	TRBV19	TRBD1	TRBJ1-1	.	16
TGTGCCAGCAGCTCTCGGGACAGAAGCACAGATACGCAGTATTTT	CASSSRDRSTDTQYF	TRBV13	TRBD1	TRBJ2-3	once	15
TGCGCCAGCAGCTACACAGGGGGCTCCTACAATGAGCAGTTCTTC	CASSYTGGSYNEQFF	TRBV5-1	TRBD1	TRBJ2-1	.	15
TGTGCCAGCAGCCGCCGGACAGATACTTACAATGAGCAGTTCTTC	CASSRRTDTYNEQFF	TRBV7-6	.	TRBJ2-1	.	15
TGTGCCAGCAGCTTAGGGGGACTAGCGGGAGTTGAGCAGTTCTTC	CASSLGGLAGVEQFF	TRBV11-3	TRBD2	TRBJ2-1	.	15
TGTGCCTGGAGTGTACAGGTTAATCAGCCCCAGCATTTT	CAWSVQVNQPQHF	TRBV30	.	TRBJ1-5	.	13
TGCGCCAGCAGCTTGGACGGGAGGGGCTACACAGATACGCAGTATTTT	CASSLDGRGYTDTQYF	TRBV5-1	TRBD2	TRBJ2-3	.	16
TGTGCCAGCAGCAAATCCGGGACAGACTATGGCTACACCTTC	CASSKSGTDYGYTF	TRBV7-3	TRBD1	TRBJ1-2	.	14
TGTGCCAGCAGCGAGGGACAGGGCGTTGCCAAAAACATTCAGTACTTC	CASSEGQGVAKNIQYF	TRBV9	TRBD1	TRBJ2-4	.	16
TGTGCCAGTAGTATACGAGGGGGGGAATCTAACTATGGCTACACCTTC	CASSIRGGESNYGYTF	TRBV19	.	TRBJ1-2	.	16
TGTGCCAGCAGCGTAGAGGGGTCGGTGAGTGAGCAGTTCTTC	CASSVEGSVSEQFF	TRBV9	.	TRBJ2-1	.	14
TGTGCCAGCAGTGAGCGGACCTACAATGAGCAGTTCTTC	CASSERTYNEQFF	TRBV6-1	.	TRBJ2-1	few	13
TGTGCCAGCAGCTTGGCGCAGGGGAGAACCTACGAGCAGTACTTC	CASSLAQGRTYEQYF	TRBV5-4	.	TRBJ2-7	once	15
TGTGCCAGCAGCCAAGGGGAGGGGGGGAAGGGAGAGACCCAGTACTTC	CASSQGEGGKGETQYF	TRBV4-2	.	TRBJ2-5	.	16
TGTGCCAGCAGTGGCAGGATCCCTGAAGCTTTCTTT	CASSGRIPEAFF	TRBV6-1	.	TRBJ1-1	.	12